This T cell receptor beta chain was found in a study of blood T cells in healthy people across ages. It was with a sample-barcoded 5' primer and a J-beta primer mix that a second PCR of roughly 7 to 12 cycles was run. One entry per CDR3 protein, called by TCRdb with MiXCR from the 5' RACE reads. The sample yields 1,100,000 or so distinct CDR3 sequences, 35% to 50% seen once. Findings and limits, study-wide: Naive T cell percentage and TCR beta diversity correlated strongly.

Trimming at V came to 6 bases and at J to 0 bases, leaving 9 bases not matched to a gene. Germline CDR1 SNHLY, CDR2 FYNNEI. This CDR3 has 16 amino acids. Note on this clonotype: Its antigen is unidentified.

The J gene is TRBJ1-1, the V gene TRBV2; 8 bases are shared with TRBD1. The sample was blood. The source of this sequence is a woman in her sixties in good health. The CDR3, as DNA: TGTGCCAGCAGACAAACCGGGACAGGCATGAACACTGAAGCTTTCTTT. Its translation: CASRQTGTGMNTEAFF.